The 20 T cell receptor beta chains in this list originate from one sample, sequenced in a study of response to subunit inactivated influenza vaccine. TCRdb reanalysed the RT-PCR reads using MiXCR and keeps one entry per CDR3 protein. The data hold hundreds of thousands of distinct CDR3 sequences, with roughly 13% observed a single time. Material: PBMCs from blood, obtained 35 to 45 days after vaccination. These receptors all come from a man aged 50-60 years who received an inactivated influenza vaccine.

A few counts support this clonotype. The V call is TRBV5-1, the J call TRBJ1-2, with D possibly being TRBD1 (5 bases). CDR1 and CDR2 (germline): SGHRS, YFSETQ. The CDR3 has 14 residues. Between the trimmed V and J ends, which lost 0 bases and 8 bases, there was a span of 14 bases. The CDR3 loop reads CASSLAGTVAGYTF. In DNA, the CDR3 is TGCGCCAGCAGCTTGGCCGGGACTGTGGCGGGCTACACCTTC.

This clonotype was seen a few times. The rearrangement uses TRBV20-1 and TRBJ1-6, with TRBD1 matching 7 bases. The germline V gene has CDR1 DFQATT and CDR2 SNEGSKA (reference sequence). The CDR3 totals 14 residues. V lost 5 bases and J lost 4; bases outside the gene matches: 5. In DNA form, the CDR3 reads TGCAGTGCTCGGGACAGCCAGTATAATTCACCCCTCCACTTT. Its protein is CSARDSQYNSPLHF.

This clonotype was seen a few times. This chain uses TRBV7-9 with TRBJ2-3; D possibly matches TRBD1 or TRBD2 (5 bases each). CDR3 length equals 14 residues. The V gene's germline CDR1 is SEHNR and CDR2 FQNEAQ (reference sequence). The V end was cut by 5 bases, the J end by 5 bases, with 14 bases between. Here the CDR3 reads CASSEGPGLDTQYF. CDR3 nucleotide sequence: TGTGCCAGCAGCGAGGGACCAGGGTTAGATACGCAGTATTTT.

The CDR3 DNA reads TGTGCCAGCAGCTGGGGGTCCGGGAACACCGGGGAGCTGTTTTTT. It translates to CASSWGSGNTGELFF. The V and J genes are TRBV9 and TRBJ2-2; D could derive from TRBD1 or TRBD2 (5 bases each). The CDR3 covers 15 residues. With 4 bases removed from V and 1 base from J, the gap between germline ends came to 11 bases. CDR1 and CDR2 from the germline V gene are SGDLS and YYNGEE.

This chain links TRBV20-1 with TRBJ2-3; D is unclear. V was pared by 2 bases and J by 3 bases, with 15 bases between. Germline V gene lookup returns CDR1 DFQATT and CDR2 SNEGSKA (reference sequence). The CDR3 runs 15 residues. CDR3 DNA sequence: TGCAGTGCTAGATCCTGGGTGGTAGGGACAGATACGCAGTATTTT. It encodes CSARSWVVGTDTQYF.

The chain carries TRBV18 and TRBJ2-6; the D gene is possibly TRBD1 (5 bases). Between the trimmed V and J ends, which lost 1 base and 9 bases, there was a span of 7 bases. Germline loops: CDR1 KGHSH, CDR2 LQKENI. CDR3 size: 13 residues. CDR3: CASSPQDNNVLTF. The DNA for the CDR3 is TGTGCCAGCTCACCACAGGACAACAACGTCCTGACTTTC.

This sequence joins TRBV7-7 and TRBJ2-5; D is unresolved. CDR1 is SSHAT, CDR2 FNYEAQ, per germline (reference sequence). The ends were cut back, 1 base at V and 5 bases at J, with 14 bases in the middle. The CDR3 is 15 residues long. CDR3 DNA sequence: TGTGCCAGCAGCTTAGGCCCCCCCCTTGAGGAGACCCAGTACTTC. Amino acids: CASSLGPPLEETQYF.

This clonotype has more than one count but fewer than ten. The CDR3: CASETSGSYTDTQYF. DNA for the CDR3: TGTGCCAGCGAAACTAGCGGGTCTTACACAGATACGCAGTATTTT. The rearrangement links TRBV6-2 or TRBV6-3 to TRBJ2-3, with 9 bases fitting TRBD2. Trimming took 8 bases from V and 2 from J; bases not matched to a gene: 8. This CDR3 is 15 amino acids long. Germline V gives CDR1 MNHEY, CDR2 SVGEGT.

The rearrangement uses TRBV7-9 and TRBJ2-7; TRBD1 agrees at 8 bases. The CDR3 extends over 17 amino acids. The germline V gene encodes CDR1 SEHNR and CDR2 FQNEAQ (reference sequence). V gave up 5 bases and J gave up 1 base; unmatched junction bases: 13. The CDR3 reads CASSAGTGTKISYEQYF. The CDR3, as DNA: TGTGCCAGCAGCGCCGGGACAGGTACCAAAATTTCCTACGAGCAGTACTTC.

This clonotype was found many times. This sequence joins TRBV12-3 or TRBV12-4 and TRBJ1-3; D gene uncertain. The CDR3 has 14 amino acids. V gave up 5 bases and J gave up 0 bases, with 8 bases separating them. CDR3 region: CASSRTDSGNTIYF. The DNA of the CDR3 is TGTGCCAGCAGTCGGACGGACTCTGGAAACACCATATATTTT.

This clonotype was seen a few times. This chain connects TRBV9 to TRBJ2-1, with 14 bases fitting TRBD2. The CDR3 is made up of 16 amino acids. With V trimmed by 3 bases and J by 6 bases, 5 bases remained unmatched. Germline CDR1 is SGDLS and CDR2 is YYNGEE. CDR3 amino acids: CASSDGLAGGLNEQFF. The CDR3 DNA reads TGTGCCAGCAGCGACGGACTAGCGGGAGGACTCAATGAGCAGTTCTTC.

This clonotype was seen repeatedly, ten times or more. V gene TRBV12-3 or TRBV12-4 combines with J gene TRBJ1-1; D is unresolved. CDR3 size: 15 residues. Trimming shortened V by 0 bases and J by 1 base, and 9 bases separated the two germline ends. In DNA, the CDR3 is TGTGCCAGCAGTTTAGCAGGGCGGGGGAACACTGAAGCTTTCTTT. Protein sequence: CASSLAGRGNTEAFF.

The V and J genes are TRBV12-3 or TRBV12-4 and TRBJ2-5; TRBD1 might be the D (6 bases). With 6 bases removed from V and 5 bases from J, the gap between germline ends came to 13 bases. The CDR3 is made up of 13 amino acids. CDR3 loop: CASRLGGPETQYF. The CDR3 coding sequence is TGTGCCAGCAGACTAGGGGGTCCGGAGACCCAGTACTTC.

The chain has TRBV20-1 and TRBJ1-1; D possibly corresponds to TRBD1 (5 bases). CDR1 and CDR2 from the germline V gene are DFQATT and SNEGSKA (reference sequence). The V end lost 0 bases, the J end lost 0 bases, and 20 bases lay between the germline ends. The CDR3 extends over 18 amino acids. The CDR3: CSARDWIGAGKLNTEAFF. CDR3 sequence (DNA): TGCAGTGCTAGAGATTGGATAGGGGCAGGGAAGTTGAACACTGAAGCTTTCTTT.

V is TRBV6-2 or TRBV6-3 and J is TRBJ2-7, with D possibly being TRBD1 or TRBD2 (5 bases each). CDR1 and CDR2 from the germline V gene are MNHEY and SVGEGT. This CDR3 is built from 13 residues. The V gene lost 4 bases and the J gene lost 7 bases, with 14 bases spanning the gap. CDR3 loop: CASSFGTVWEQYF. CDR3 coding DNA: TGTGCCAGCAGTTTTGGGACGGTGTGGGAGCAGTACTTC.

The chain has TRBV25-1 and TRBJ1-6; TRBD1 aligns across 8 bases. Trimming cost V 1 base and J 9 bases; bases outside gene matches: 5. CDR1 is MGHDK, CDR2 SYGVNS, per germline. The CDR3 length is 15 residues. The CDR3 coding sequence is TGTGCCAGCAGTGAATTGACAGGGGCACGTTCACCCCTCCACTTT. Encoded protein: CASSELTGARSPLHF.

This chain connects TRBV6-1 to TRBJ2-3; D not certain. The germline V and J ends were trimmed by 5 bases and 1 base, with 13 bases remaining between them. This CDR3 comprises 15 residues. Germline V gene sequence: CDR1 MNHNS, CDR2 SASEGT. In DNA form, the CDR3 reads TGTGCCAGCAGTCCGGCAGGAGTGGGCACAGATACGCAGTATTTT. This encodes CASSPAGVGTDTQYF.

This clonotype was observed at least ten times. This sequence joins TRBV28 and TRBJ2-7, with D hard to call. Germline CDR1 reads MDHEN; CDR2 reads SYDVKM. CDR3 size: 16 residues. Between the trimmed V and J ends, which lost 1 base and 4 bases, there was a span of 17 bases. The CDR3 sequence: CASSLYWGPDEYEQYF. CDR3 coding DNA: TGTGCCAGCAGTTTATATTGGGGTCCGGACGAATACGAGCAGTACTTC.

This clonotype showed up many times. The rearrangement joins TRBV7-3 to TRBJ2-2; a weak D match, TRBD2 (7 bases). The length of the CDR3 is 18 residues. Between the trimmed V and J ends, which lost 5 bases and 2 bases, there was a span of 21 bases. Germline assignment: CDR1 SGHTA and CDR2 FQGTGA. This CDR3 is CASSQGGFAGVNTGELFF. As DNA, the CDR3 is TGTGCCAGCAGCCAAGGGGGGTTCGCGGGAGTAAACACCGGGGAGCTGTTTTTT.

This clonotype was recorded at least ten times. The rearrangement uses TRBV5-1 and TRBJ2-5; D may match TRBD1 or TRBD2 (6 bases each). CDR1 and CDR2 from the germline V gene are SGHRS and YFSETQ. Trimming took 4 bases from V and 4 from J, leaving 17 bases between them. CDR3 length equals 15 residues. The CDR3 nucleotides are TGCGCCAGCAGCAGGGACGGGGGCAATGGAGAGACCCAGTACTTC. Residues: CASSRDGGNGETQYF. Combining the CDR3 with reference TRBV5-1 and TRBJ2-5 gives the whole variable domain KAGVTQTPRYLIKTRGQQVTLSCSPISGHRSVSWYQQTPGQGLQFLFEYFSETQRNKGNFPGRFSGRQFSNSRSEMNVSTLELGDSALYLCASSRDGGNGETQYFGPGTRLLVL.